This T cell receptor (beta chain) was recorded in a study of cytomegalovirus exposure and HLA in healthy donors. CDR1 is LGHNA, CDR2 YSLEER, per germline. This CDR3 is 14 amino acids long. Deletions cut 5 bases from V and 3 bases from J, with 8 bases between. It was the approximately 130-subject validation cohort, separate from the roughly 700-subject first cohort, to which the donors belonged. Repertoires were generated with immunoSEQ multiplex PCR, while TCRdb's copy carries only in-frame clones and drops some. The sample lists around 300,000 clones, 87% occurring once. Source material: PBMCs. The chain carries TRBV4-3 and TRBJ1-6; D possibly corresponds to TRBD1 (6 bases). This TCR came from a woman in her 30s in good health and CMV-seropositive. The CDR3 spells CASSWDIYNSPLHF. The DNA for the CDR3 is TGCGCCAGCAGCTGGGACATCTATAATTCACCCCTCCACTTT.